The 21 T cell receptor beta chains reported below all come from one sample, sequenced in a study of Ad26.COV2.S vaccination and SARS-CoV-2 variants. Assay: immunoSEQ multiplex PCR; the TCRdb copy retains only in-frame clones and omits some. This table has 290,000 or so clones, about 90% appearing once. Treatment defined: 15 to 20 received Ad26.COV2.S at low or high dose, single or two shots; roughly 5 received placebo; per-sample allocation not given. All samples were drawn on day 63, counting from the first vaccine or placebo injection. The sample was peripheral blood, taken in a trial of Ad26.COV2.S vaccine versus placebo. Every receptor here comes from a person between 18 and 65 years old who received the Ad26.COV2.S COVID-19 vaccine or a placebo.

The V and J genes are TRBV6-5 and TRBJ1-1; the D is unclear. With 10 bases removed from V and 1 base from J, the gap between germline ends came to 10 bases. CDR3 length: 12 residues. In germline, CDR1 is MNHEY, CDR2 SVGAGI. CDR3: CATQDSNTEAFF. The CDR3 DNA reads as TGTGCCACCCAGGATTCGAACACTGAAGCTTTCTTT.

The J gene is TRBJ1-1, the V gene TRBV7-9; tentative D call: TRBD1 (6 bases). Germline V CDR1 and CDR2: SEHNR, FQNEAQ (reference sequence). The CDR3 is made up of 12 amino acids. V dropped 7 bases and J dropped 7 bases, with 13 bases sitting between them. The CDR3 nucleotides are TGTGCCAGCAATTGGGGGGCTGGTGAAGCTTTCTTT. Translated, it gives CASNWGAGEAFF.

The chain is built from TRBV5-8 and TRBJ1-3, with TRBD1 matching 7 bases. The V segment lost 0 bases and the J segment 7 bases; nucleotides outside the gene matches: 1. The germline V gene encodes CDR1 SGHTS and CDR2 YDEGEE. This CDR3 comprises 13 residues. The CDR3 protein is CASSLEQGNTIYF. For the CDR3, the DNA is TGTGCCAGCAGCTTGGAACAGGGGAACACCATATATTTT.

The chain couples TRBV19 to TRBJ1-1; 9 bases match TRBD1. The CDR3 consists of 17 residues. Germline V CDR1 and CDR2: LNHDA, SQIVND (reference sequence). Trimming cost V 3 bases and J 3 bases; bases outside gene matches: 11. CDR3: CASSMVTGGLGDTEAFF. The CDR3 DNA is TGTGCCAGTAGTATGGTTACAGGGGGCCTAGGGGACACTGAAGCTTTCTTT.

This clone was detected only once. This rearrangement joins TRBV19 to TRBJ2-2; D not certain. The V gene lost 8 bases and the J gene lost 0 bases, with 10 bases spanning the gap. This CDR3 is 14 amino acids long. CDR1 and CDR2 (germline): LNHDA, SQIVND (reference sequence). The CDR3 sequence: CASHPFPNTGELFF. DNA for the CDR3: TGTGCCAGTCATCCCTTCCCGAACACCGGGGAGCTGTTTTTT.

CDR3 DNA: TGCGCCAGCAGCTTGGAATCAGGGTACTATGGCTACACCTTC. Encoded protein: CASSLESGYYGYTF. V usage is TRBV5-1 and J usage is TRBJ1-2, with a weak D call TRBD1 (5 bases). The CDR3 covers 14 residues. The V end lost 0 bases, the J end lost 3 bases, and 9 bases lay between the germline ends. The V gene's germline CDR1 is SGHRS and CDR2 YFSETQ.

The chain couples TRBV3-1 (or the pseudogene TRBV3-2) to TRBJ1-1; no firm D call. This CDR3 comprises 14 residues. The V gene lost 1 base and the J gene lost 1 base, with 7 bases spanning the gap. CDR1 and CDR2 from the germline V gene are LGHDT and YNNKEL (reference sequence). This CDR3 is CASSQVSQNTEAFF. In DNA, the CDR3 is TGTGCCAGCAGCCAAGTCTCGCAGAACACTGAAGCTTTCTTT.

This chain uses TRBV6-5 with TRBJ1-5, with D perhaps TRBD1 (6 bases). Germline V CDR1 and CDR2: MNHEY, SVGAGI. This CDR3 is 15 amino acids long. Trimming took 6 bases from V and 1 from J, leaving 13 bases between them. The CDR3 sequence: CASRALQGSNQPQHF. The CDR3 region has the DNA TGTGCCAGCAGGGCCCTACAGGGAAGCAATCAGCCCCAGCATTTT.

The chain has TRBV10-3 and TRBJ2-3, with D tentatively TRBD1 (6 bases). From germline, CDR1 is ENHRY and CDR2 SYGVKD. With 8 bases removed from V and 1 base from J, the gap between germline ends came to 10 bases. The CDR3 is made up of 13 amino acids. CDR3: CAILAGGTDTQYF. The DNA for the CDR3 is TGTGCCATCCTCGCAGGGGGCACAGATACGCAGTATTTT.

This clone showed up just once. The chain couples TRBV3-1 (or the pseudogene TRBV3-2) to TRBJ2-7; D is undetermined. The length of the CDR3 is 13 residues. Trimming took off 3 bases at V and 0 bases at J, with 6 bases between the two ends. Germline V gene lookup returns CDR1 LGHDT and CDR2 YNNKEL (reference sequence). DNA for the CDR3: TGTGCCAGCAGCCACGAAACCTCCTACGAGCAGTACTTC. It specifies CASSHETSYEQYF.

The chain carries TRBV12-3 or TRBV12-4 and TRBJ1-2, with D maybe TRBD1 (5 bases). This CDR3 contains 13 residues. Trimming removed 1 base at V and 8 bases at J, with 11 bases between. CDR3 region: CASSLEPGQGYTF. The DNA of the CDR3 is TGTGCCAGCAGTTTAGAGCCAGGGCAGGGCTACACCTTC.

The chain carries TRBV5-1 and TRBJ1-5; D is undetermined. Trimming stripped 2 bases from V and 6 bases from J, with 9 bases between. This CDR3 spans 13 amino acids. Per germline, CDR1 SGHRS and CDR2 YFSETQ. CDR3 amino acids: CASSFMPGQPQHF. The CDR3 nucleotides read TGCGCCAGCAGCTTCATGCCGGGTCAGCCCCAGCATTTT.

V is TRBV4-1 and J is TRBJ2-2, with D possibly being TRBD1 (7 bases). The V and J ends lost 4 bases and 4 bases respectively, with 19 bases between them. Germline loops: CDR1 MGHRA, CDR2 YSYEKL. The CDR3 is 17 amino acids. The CDR3 sequence: CASSPASGGGGTGELFF. CDR3 nucleotide sequence: TGCGCCAGCAGCCCTGCGTCAGGGGGAGGCGGCACCGGGGAGCTGTTTTTT.

This clone was counted between two and nine times. The gene calls are TRBV18 and TRBJ1-1, with D possibly being TRBD1 (6 bases). The CDR3 is made up of 15 amino acids. Deletions cut 1 base from V and 7 bases from J, with 16 bases between. The V gene's germline CDR1 is KGHSH and CDR2 LQKENI. The CDR3 DNA is TGTGCCAGCTCACCACAAGTGGGGGGGCAGAGTGAAGCTTTCTTT. This codes for CASSPQVGGQSEAFF. The variable domain in full, completed from reference TRBV18 and TRBJ1-1, reads NAGVMQNPRHLVRRRGQEARLRCSPMKGHSHVYWYRQLPEEGLKFMVYLQKENIIDESGMPKERFSAEFPKEGPSILRIQQVVRGDSAAYFCASSPQVGGQSEAFFGQGTRLTVV.

The chain has TRBV3-1 (or the pseudogene TRBV3-2) and TRBJ2-2; 16 bases agree with TRBD2. Germline V gene data show CDR1 as LGHDT and CDR2 as YNNKEL (reference sequence). V was pared by 4 bases and J by 4 bases, with 6 bases of the junction left unmatched. The CDR3 length is 18 residues. CDR3 nucleotides: TGTGCCAGCAGCCCGGGACTAGCGGGGGGGCATGGCACCGGGGAGCTGTTTTTT. Translation: CASSPGLAGGHGTGELFF.

The chain combines TRBV7-2 with TRBJ2-7; D uncertain. Trimming removed 1 base at V and 6 bases at J, with 7 bases between. CDR3 length: 12 residues. The germline gives CDR1 SGHTA, CDR2 FQGNSA. The CDR3 reads CASSLVGLEQYF. For the CDR3, the DNA is TGTGCCAGCAGCTTAGTGGGTCTCGAGCAGTACTTC.

The rearrangement links TRBV10-3 to TRBJ1-6, with a weak D call TRBD1 (6 bases). Germline CDR1 ENHRY, CDR2 SYGVKD. The CDR3 is made up of 14 amino acids. Trimming removed 2 bases at V and 5 bases at J, with 7 bases between. The CDR3 loop is CAISETGNNSPLHF. The CDR3 region has the DNA TGTGCCATCAGTGAGACAGGGAATAATTCACCCCTCCACTTT.

The chain has TRBV18 and TRBJ1-5; weak D call: TRBD1 (5 bases). Germline CDR1 is KGHSH and CDR2 is LQKENI. Trimming stripped 6 bases from V and 6 bases from J, with 18 bases between. The CDR3 contains 15 residues. CDR3 loop: CASSPGDAGGQPQHF. CDR3 nucleotide sequence: TGTGCCAGCTCCCCTGGGGACGCCGGGGGTCAGCCCCAGCATTTT.

The gene calls are TRBV29-1 and TRBJ1-3; no clear D gene. The CDR3 contains 11 residues. With 5 bases removed from V and 4 bases from J, the gap between germline ends came to 6 bases. Germline CDR1 SQVTM, CDR2 ANQGSEA. CDR3 amino acids: CSVLQGNTIYF. DNA for the CDR3: TGCAGCGTTCTTCAAGGAAACACCATATATTTT.

The chain recombines TRBV6-6 with TRBJ1-5; 8 bases map to TRBD1. There are 15 residues in the CDR3. CDR1 and CDR2 (germline): MNHNY, SVGAGI (reference sequence). Trimming removed 5 bases from V and 4 bases from J; junction bases left unmatched: 7. The CDR3: CASSLDRGENQPQHF. CDR3 nucleotides: TGTGCCAGCAGTCTTGACAGGGGAGAGAATCAGCCCCAGCATTTT.

The chain combines TRBV19 with TRBJ2-5; D is unclear. The CDR3 spans 14 residues. V gave up 3 bases and J gave up 1 base, with 9 bases separating them. CDR1 and CDR2 from the germline V gene are LNHDA and SQIVND (reference sequence). DNA for the CDR3: TGTGCCAGTAGTATTGGGCTATCCCAAGAGACCCAGTACTTC. Residues: CASSIGLSQETQYF.